This T cell receptor (beta chain) appears in the sequencing data of a study of CD8 T cells in Susac syndrome. Study-level points and caveats: In its TCR sequencing and HLA analysis, the study acknowledged that the number of individuals was relatively small.

With random hexamers, roughly 0.5 to 1 ug RNA was reverse transcribed. An immunoSEQ multiplex PCR amplified TCR beta CDR3 over 54 Vbeta and 13 Jbeta. TCRdb re-derived calls from the immunoSEQ multiplex PCR reads in MiXCR, one entry per CDR3 protein. Found here are hundreds of thousands of distinct CDR3 sequences, 93% of them singletons; the top ten hold around 0.07%. For this clonotype: The antigen remains undetermined.

The germline V gene has CDR1 SGHRS and CDR2 YFSETQ. With V trimmed by 0 bases and J by 0 bases, 8 bases remained unmatched. The CDR3 contains 18 residues. The TCR originated in a human donor with multiple sclerosis. V gene TRBV5-1 combines with J gene TRBJ2-3, with 9 bases that match TRBD2. Specimen: CD4+ T cells from PBMCs. CDR3 bases: TGCGCCAGCAGCTTGGGTAGTAGCGGGGGAGCGAGCACAGATACGCAGTATTTT. Amino acids: CASSLGSSGGASTDTQYF.